Following are 4 T cell receptor beta chains from one sample sequenced in a study of CD8+ T cells in alopecia areata. The treatment denotes: oral pan-JAK inhibitor, 5-10 mg twice daily. Sequencing used cDNA as its template, made by extracting RNA and reverse transcribing it. Assay: immunoSEQ multiplex PCR; the TCRdb copy retains only in-frame clones and omits some. The sample lists approximately 150,000 clones, 85% to 90% occurring once. The starting material was CD8+ T cells sorted from blood, obtained at week 4, from a patient treated with tofacitinib. These receptors were taken from a human donor with alopecia areata.

The genes are TRBV6-1 and TRBJ2-3; TRBD2 matches 15 bases. CDR1 and CDR2 (germline): MNHNS, SASEGT. This CDR3 region has 19 residues. Unmatched junction bases numbered 9, after V lost 0 bases and J lost 5 bases. CDR3: CASSEAFGLAGGSGDTQYF. The CDR3 DNA sequence: TGTGCCAGCAGTGAAGCGTTCGGACTAGCGGGGGGGTCTGGAGATACGCAGTATTTT.

The V and J genes are TRBV21-1 and TRBJ1-5; no DNA check was done on the table's D call, TRBD1. TRBV21-1 is flagged as a pseudogene. The CDR3 sequence is 16 residues long. The CDR3 region has the DNA TGTGCCAGCAGCAAAGGTAGGGGCAGGGCAGATCAGCCCCAGCATTTT. Its protein product is CASSKGRGRADQPQHF.

This chain uses TRBV29-1 with TRBJ2-1; the D is unclear. The CDR3 spans 13 residues. V was pared by 4 bases and J by 9 bases, with 16 bases between. Germline CDR1 and CDR2: SQVTM and ANQGSEA. The CDR3 sequence is CSVAPPAVPEQFF. The CDR3 DNA sequence: TGCAGCGTTGCCCCCCCGGCAGTCCCTGAGCAGTTCTTC.

V and J are TRBV10-3 and TRBJ2-7, with 10 bases identical to TRBD2. Germline CDR1 reads ENHRY; CDR2 reads SYGVKD. Trimming removed 2 bases from V and 3 bases from J; junction bases left unmatched: 4. The CDR3 runs 15 residues. CDR3 sequence reads: CAISEVGTSDYEQYF. CDR3 nucleotides: TGTGCCATCAGTGAGGTGGGGACTAGCGACTACGAGCAGTACTTC.